This T cell receptor beta chain was sequenced during a study of T cells in Graves' hyperthyroidism and ophthalmopathy. The CDR3 has 13 amino acids. Per the germline V gene, CDR1 is SEHNR and CDR2 is FQNEAQ (reference sequence). V dropped 5 bases and J dropped 4 bases, with 12 bases sitting between them. Concerning this clonotype itself: Its cognate antigen is unknown.

From RNA transcripts, TCR beta CDR3 regions were amplified. The TCR CDR3 was amplified in a first-round RT-PCR using the HTBI primer set. TCRdb recomputed calls from the multiplex PCR reads with MiXCR, one row per CDR3 protein. The table records around 800,000 distinct CDR3 sequences, approximately 40% of them present only once. Overall study results and limits: Researchers found most expanded thyroid clonotypes above 0.001 in blood as well.

This receptor was taken from a man younger than 35 with Graves' hyperthyroidism. Sequencing used blood. The V gene is TRBV7-9, the J gene TRBJ2-7, with TRBD1 as a possible D gene (5 bases). In DNA, the CDR3 is TGTGCCAGCAGCCTTTTACAGGAGTACGAGCAGTACTTC. Translated, it gives CASSLLQEYEQYF.